This T cell receptor (beta chain) was sequenced in a study of cytomegalovirus exposure and HLA in healthy donors. The PCR had 60 Vbeta and 13 Jbeta primers. Sequencing was performed with immunoSEQ multiplex PCR; in TCRdb, only in-frame clones are kept and a portion is missing. The sample carries 120,000 or so clones, 77% recorded once. The TCR originated in a human donor in good health. Sequenced: PBMCs.

CDR3 in amino acids: CASSLNLGQASYEQYF. CDR3 nucleotide sequence: TGTGCCAGCAGCCTAAATCTAGGACAGGCGAGCTACGAGCAGTACTTC. The chain recombines TRBV5-5 with TRBJ2-5; 7 nucleotides line up with TRBD1. The J call may be incorrect, as the DNA end agrees better with TRBJ2-7. The CDR3 runs 16 residues. CDR1 and CDR2 (germline): SGHKS, YYEKEE (reference sequence).